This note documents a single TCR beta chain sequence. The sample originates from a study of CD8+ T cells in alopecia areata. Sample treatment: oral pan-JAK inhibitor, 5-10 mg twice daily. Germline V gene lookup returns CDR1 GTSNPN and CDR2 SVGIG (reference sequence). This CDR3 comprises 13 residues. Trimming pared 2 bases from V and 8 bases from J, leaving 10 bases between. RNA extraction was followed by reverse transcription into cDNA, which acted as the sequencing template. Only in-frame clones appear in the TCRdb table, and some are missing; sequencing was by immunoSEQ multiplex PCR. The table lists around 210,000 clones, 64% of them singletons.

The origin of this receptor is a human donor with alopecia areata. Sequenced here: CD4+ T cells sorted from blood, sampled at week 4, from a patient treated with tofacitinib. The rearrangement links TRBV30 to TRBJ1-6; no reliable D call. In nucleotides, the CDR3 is TGTGCCTGGAGTCGGTTTGAGGATTCACCCCTCCACTTT. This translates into CAWSRFEDSPLHF. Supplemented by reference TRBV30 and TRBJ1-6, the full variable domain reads SQTIHQWPATLVQPVGSPLSLECTVEGTSNPNLYWYRQAAGRGLQLLFYSVGIGQISSEVPQNLSASRPQDRQFILSSKKLLLSDSGFYLCAWSRFEDSPLHFGNGTRLTVT.